Shown below are 24 T cell receptor beta chains from a single sample sequenced in a study of lymphopenia after photon versus proton radiotherapy. The table came from immunoSEQ multiplex PCR; TCRdb's copy has only in-frame clones and leaves some out. The sample contains 150,000 to 200,000 clones, approximately 91% of which appear only once. The sequenced sample was peripheral blood, obtained from a patient treated with photon-based radiotherapy. The receptors derive from a man between 50 and 59 years old with gastric cancer.

This chain uses TRBV11-1 with TRBJ2-6, with D unresolved. The germline CDR1 and CDR2 sequences are SGHAT and FQDESV (reference sequence). V lost 4 bases and J lost 12, with 10 bases in between. The CDR3 sequence is 12 residues long. As DNA, the CDR3 is TGTGCCAGCAGCTACGTAACGGGCGTCCTGACTTTC. Residues: CASSYVTGVLTF.

Only a few counts were recorded for this clone. The chain is built from TRBV7-3 and TRBJ2-5; 7 nucleotides align to TRBD2. The CDR3 contains 17 residues. Germline V gene lookup returns CDR1 SGHTA and CDR2 FQGTGA. V lost 5 bases to trimming and J lost 2 bases; unmatched junction nucleotides: 14. CDR3 residues: CASSVWAGTNQQETQYF. CDR3 coding DNA: TGTGCCAGCAGCGTTTGGGCGGGGACTAACCAGCAAGAGACCCAGTACTTC.

The genes are TRBV19 and TRBJ1-1, with 8 positions matching TRBD1. The V gene's germline CDR1 is LNHDA and CDR2 SQIVND (reference sequence). The CDR3 length is 15 residues. The V segment lost 10 bases and the J segment 2 bases; nucleotides outside the gene matches: 12. The chain's CDR3 is CATFERTGINTEAFF. The CDR3 region has the DNA TGTGCCACGTTCGAGAGGACAGGGATCAACACTGAAGCTTTCTTT.

In DNA, the CDR3 is TGTGCCTGGAGTGTATCTTCGAGCAATCAGCCCCAGCATTTT. The encoded protein is CAWSVSSSNQPQHF. The genes are TRBV30 and TRBJ1-5; the D is unclear. V gave up 0 bases and J gave up 1 base, with 7 bases separating them. Germline loops: CDR1 GTSNPN, CDR2 SVGIG (reference sequence). The CDR3 spans 14 residues.

The chain has TRBV5-4 and TRBJ1-1, with TRBD1 matching 10 bases. Germline V gene lookup returns CDR1 SGHNT and CDR2 YYREEE (reference sequence). CDR3 length: 14 residues. Trimming took 4 bases from V and 6 from J; bases not matched to a gene: 6. CDR3 residues: CASSRTGTGAEAFF. CDR3 DNA sequence: TGTGCCAGCAGCCGCACAGGGACAGGGGCTGAAGCTTTCTTT.

This clone was recorded once. The gene calls are TRBV18 and TRBJ2-5; the D is unclear. Germline V lookup: CDR1 KGHSH, CDR2 LQKENI. The CDR3 is 14 residues long. V lost 3 bases and J lost 0, with 8 bases in between. CDR3 bases: TGTGCCAGCTCACCTAGATCGTACCAAGAGACCCAGTACTTC. Translation: CASSPRSYQETQYF.

The chain couples TRBV7-7 to TRBJ2-1; D is possibly TRBD2 (5 bases). V dropped 2 bases and J dropped 0 bases, with 8 bases sitting between them. CDR1 and CDR2 (germline): SSHAT, FNYEAQ (reference sequence). The CDR3 totals 15 residues. CDR3 in DNA: TGTGCCAGCAGCTTACTAGCAGACTCCTACAATGAGCAGTTCTTC. Translated: CASSLLADSYNEQFF.

The V gene is TRBV12-5, the J gene TRBJ1-2; 10 bases fit TRBD1. Trimming cost V 6 bases and J 2 bases; bases outside gene matches: 12. The CDR3 totals 17 residues. Germline V lookup: CDR1 LGHNT, CDR2 FRNRAP. The CDR3 protein is CASGPIAGTGENYGYTF. The CDR3 bases are TGTGCTAGTGGACCCATCGCCGGGACAGGGGAAAACTATGGCTACACCTTC.

J is TRBJ2-7 and V is TRBV7-2; D is undetermined. The germline gives CDR1 SGHTA, CDR2 FQGNSA. The length of the CDR3 is 14 residues. V gave up 6 bases and J gave up 0 bases, with 12 bases separating them. The CDR3, as DNA: TGTGCCAGCAGTCAGGATTTTAGCTCCTACGAGCAGTACTTC. This encodes CASSQDFSSYEQYF.

The chain has TRBV10-3 and TRBJ2-2; D is possibly TRBD1 (7 bases). The CDR3 length is 14 residues. CDR1 ENHRY and CDR2 SYGVKD come from the germline V gene. Trimming cost V 9 bases and J 3 bases, with 14 bases left between them. CDR3 sequence reads: CAIAGTADTGELFF. CDR3 DNA: TGTGCCATTGCGGGGACAGCCGACACCGGGGAGCTGTTTTTT.

V and J are TRBV27 and TRBJ1-1, with D uncertain. V was pared by 0 bases and J by 8 bases, with 10 bases between. The CDR3 has 13 amino acids. CDR1 is MNHEY, CDR2 SMNVEV, per germline (reference sequence). The CDR3 is CASSLSREREAFF. In nucleotides, the CDR3 is TGTGCCAGCAGTTTATCGAGGGAGAGAGAAGCTTTCTTT.

The chain uses TRBV6-6 and TRBJ2-3; TRBD1 might be the D (6 bases). The CDR3 is 14 residues long. Germline V CDR1 and CDR2: MNHNY, SVGAGI (reference sequence). V was cut by 7 bases and J by 0 bases, with 11 bases left in between. CDR3 bases: TGTGCCAGCAAAAACAGGGTTAGCACAGATACGCAGTATTTT. Translated, it gives CASKNRVSTDTQYF.

This rearrangement joins TRBV19 to TRBJ1-2; D is undetermined. The CDR3 covers 13 residues. Trimming pared 6 bases from V and 0 bases from J, leaving 8 bases between. Looked up from germline, CDR1 is LNHDA and CDR2 is SQIVND (reference sequence). The CDR3 loop reads CASSPKTNYGYTF. CDR3 sequence (DNA): TGTGCCAGTAGCCCGAAAACTAACTATGGCTACACCTTC.

The rearrangement uses TRBV7-8 and TRBJ2-1; D is unresolved. V was pared by 5 bases and J by 6 bases, with 14 bases between. CDR1 is SGHVS and CDR2 is FQNEAQ in the germline V gene. The CDR3 spans 14 residues. CDR3 loop: CASSRRAVANEQFF. The CDR3 DNA reads as TGTGCCAGCAGCCGACGGGCGGTGGCCAATGAGCAGTTCTTC.

The V call is TRBV19, the J call TRBJ2-5, with 9 positions matching TRBD1. The closer fit of TRBJ2-7 to the DNA end suggests the J call may be wrong. The CDR3 covers 15 residues. Germline V gives CDR1 LNHDA, CDR2 SQIVND (reference sequence). CDR3 loop: CASSMRTGAAYEQYF. In DNA, the CDR3 is TGTGCCAGTAGTATGCGGACAGGGGCGGCCTACGAGCAGTACTTC.

The chain is built from TRBV5-6 and TRBJ2-5; TRBD1 agrees at 7 bases. Germline V lookup: CDR1 SGHDT, CDR2 YYEEEE. CDR3 length equals 16 residues. The junction had 11 bases not matched to a gene; V was cut back by 4 bases and J by 2 bases. CDR3 region: CASSAHQGVRQETQYF. Written as DNA, the CDR3 is TGTGCCAGCAGCGCCCATCAGGGGGTGCGGCAAGAGACCCAGTACTTC. Drawing the rest from reference TRBV5-6 and TRBJ2-5, the complete variable domain is DAGVTQSPTHLIKTRGQQVTLRCSPKSGHDTVSWYQQALGQGPQFIFQYYEEEERQRGNFPDRFSGHQFPNYSSELNVNALLLGDSALYLCASSAHQGVRQETQYFGPGTRLLVL.

The chain is built from TRBV14 and TRBJ1-1, with D perhaps TRBD1 (5 bases). This CDR3 contains 14 residues. Germline values: CDR1 SGHDN, CDR2 FVKESK. The ends were cut back, 3 bases at V and 0 bases at J, with 8 bases in the middle. The CDR3 sequence: CASSHAGMNTEAFF. The CDR3 DNA reads as TGTGCCAGCAGCCATGCAGGGATGAACACTGAAGCTTTCTTT.

V gene TRBV6-5 combines with J gene TRBJ2-3; D possibly corresponds to TRBD2 (6 bases). The V gene lost 2 bases and the J gene lost 11 bases, with 11 bases spanning the gap. This CDR3 is built from 12 residues. In germline, CDR1 is MNHEY, CDR2 SVGAGI. The CDR3 is CASSYGAGKQYF. Written as DNA, the CDR3 is TGTGCCAGCAGTTACGGGGCGGGAAAGCAGTATTTT.

This clone was seen more than once but under ten times. Here the CDR3 reads CASSPGSPPFYGYTF. The CDR3 region has the DNA TGTGCCAGCAGCCCGGGGAGCCCGCCATTTTATGGCTACACCTTC. V is TRBV9 and J is TRBJ1-2; no clear D. This CDR3 contains 15 residues. Germline values: CDR1 SGDLS, CDR2 YYNGEE. Trimming left V 4 bases short and J 5 bases short, with 18 bases between.

The chain employs TRBV15 and TRBJ1-4; tentative D call: TRBD1 (5 bases). The germline V and J ends were trimmed by 7 bases and 6 bases, with 18 bases remaining between them. The CDR3 is 15 residues long. In germline, CDR1 is LNHNV, CDR2 YYDKDF (reference sequence). The CDR3 DNA reads as TGTGCCACCAAGACGGGGGACGGTATAGATGAAAAACTGTTTTTT. Translating it yields CATKTGDGIDEKLFF.

The chain carries TRBV6-1 and TRBJ1-5, with 11 bases identical to TRBD1. Per the germline V gene, CDR1 is MNHNS and CDR2 is SASEGT. There are 16 residues in the CDR3. V trimming: 4 bases; J trimming: 3 bases; junction bases outside the gene matches: 5. The CDR3 DNA reads as TGTGCCAGCAGTGTAGGGACAGGGGGTCTCAATCAGCCCCAGCATTTT. It specifies CASSVGTGGLNQPQHF.

The chain uses TRBV10-3 and TRBJ2-5, with TRBD2 matching 8 bases. Looked up from germline, CDR1 is ENHRY and CDR2 is SYGVKD. Trimming removed 10 bases from V and 4 bases from J; junction bases left unmatched: 8. The CDR3 is 13 residues long. CDR3 in DNA: TGTGCCACATCCGGGGGGGCCGCAGAGACCCAGTACTTC. This codes for CATSGGAAETQYF.

CDR3 nucleotide sequence: TGTGCCAGCAGCCCAAGGACCTCCTACGAGCAGTACTTC. As protein: CASSPRTSYEQYF. This chain links TRBV7-6 with TRBJ2-7, with D hard to call. Trimming stripped 5 bases from V and 0 bases from J, with 8 bases between. From germline, CDR1 is SGHVS and CDR2 FNYEAQ. This CDR3 comprises 13 residues.

CDR3 sequence (DNA): TGTGCCAGCAGCCGAGACAGGGGATACCAGCCCCAGCATTTT. Its translation: CASSRDRGYQPQHF. The V and J genes are TRBV9 and TRBJ1-5, with TRBD1 matching over 8 bases. Trimming at V came to 4 bases and at J to 7 bases, leaving 7 bases not matched to a gene. CDR1 is SGDLS, CDR2 YYNGEE, per germline. The CDR3 extends over 14 amino acids.